The present entry profiles one TCR beta chain with its context. Its antigen is still unknown. It has no much larger one-base neighbor in the sample; base qualities were not kept. V sheds 5 bases and J sheds 8 bases, leaving 18 bases between their ends. CDR1 and CDR2 (WSHSY, SAAADI) derive from the germline V gene. CDR3 length: 15 amino acids, cysteine to phenylalanine. The only DNA kept is the CDR3, 45 bases in frame from the first base. Whole blood was collected in K2EDTA tubes by collaborating institutions according to the institutions' own protocols. For TCRbeta analysis, collaborators shipped samples in one of three forms: frozen whole blood, isolated PBMCs, or DNA extracted from either of those sample types. The immunoSEQ Assay, a bias-controlled multiplex PCR, was used to amplify TCRbeta CDR3 regions from genomic DNA. The study's processing was this. The number of nucleated cells in each sample was estimated by amplification of reference gene primers within the assay. To quantify the absolute abundance of each unique TCRbeta CDR3 rearrangement, sequence reads were collapsed and filtered. For each sample, productive Simpson clonality was calculated by taking the square root of Simpson's diversity index across productive rearrangements. The source is immuneACCESS, and TCRdb retained only in-frame sequences with V and J called. Part of the clones is not carried over; for the studies checked, unresolved V genes explain less than half of this, and the remainder is unexplained. V and J calls and clone size come straight from that table; D and trimming were deduced from the DNA. This sample is represented by more than 85,000 clones; more than 75% of them were singletons. Of the sample, under 20% is held by the ten largest clones.

This entry is derived from a study of blood T cell repertoires in COVID-19 (dated by TCRdb to 2020 to 2021). With respect to the entire study: Collaborator samples came from the United States, Italy and Spain and covered acute and convalescent phases of COVID-19. The material from the prospective study consisted of cDNA or gDNA derived from T cells, B-cell-depleted T cells, or PBMCs. Deeply sampled blood TCRbeta repertoires from subjects exposed to, actively infected with, or recovered from COVID-19 were included in the dataset. Nearly every sample came with metadata listing a de-identified subject ID, COVID-19 status, age in years and sex. The repertoires were released in a freely available public database intended as a resource for research on the immune response to SARS-CoV-2. Where available, HLA class I and class II types were obtained from metadata supplied by the sample provider rather than from assay-based typing. The samples were drawn from two sources: the first 160 participants of the ongoing ImmuneRACE study, and some 1,300 subjects contributed by 6 global collaborators.

Findings and caveats that apply to the study as a whole: Clinical and demographic metadata were provided uncurated, with the amount varying by source and participant.

The sequence was collected from a man at least 80 years old with acute or convalescent COVID-19. The chain couples TRBV10-2 to TRBJ2-2, with a weak D call of TRBD2 (7 bases match). The sample was peripheral blood. The bases read TGCGCCAGCAGTCATGGTGCGGGGGCTCTAGGGGAGCTGTTTTTT. It specifies CASSHGAGALGELFF.